This T cell receptor (beta chain) stems from a study of radiotherapy plus CTLA-4 blockade in lung cancer. Study-wide context: Disease control was present in 25% to 35% of patients, and objective responses in roughly 17%.

Overall study results and limits: Early blood T cell clone dynamics reportedly forecast response best, with interferon-beta. In blood, after radiotherapy plus ipilimumab, tumor-derived TCR clones expanded.

CDR3 size: 12 residues. The V end lost 1 base, the J end lost 7 bases, and 4 bases lay between the germline ends. Germline V gives CDR1 MNHEY, CDR2 SVGAGI. With ipilimumab providing CTLA-4 blockade, focal radiation was administered to patients who had chemo-refractory metastatic non-small-cell lung cancer. On this clone itself: Its antigen is not identified.

This table comes from immunoSEQ multiplex PCR, and its TCRdb copy is limited to in-frame clones, with some not included. Counted here are more than 90,000 clones, just over 85% occurring once; the ten biggest clones make up 4.9%. The TCR was taken from a human donor with non-small cell lung cancer that progressed on radiotherapy plus ipilimumab. The specimen comprised peripheral blood, sampled from a patient treated with radiotherapy plus ipilimumab. The chain links TRBV6-5 to TRBJ2-2; D gene uncertain. The CDR3 DNA is TGTGCCAGCAGTTACTTGGTCGGGGAGCTGTTTTTT. This sequence encodes CASSYLVGELFF.